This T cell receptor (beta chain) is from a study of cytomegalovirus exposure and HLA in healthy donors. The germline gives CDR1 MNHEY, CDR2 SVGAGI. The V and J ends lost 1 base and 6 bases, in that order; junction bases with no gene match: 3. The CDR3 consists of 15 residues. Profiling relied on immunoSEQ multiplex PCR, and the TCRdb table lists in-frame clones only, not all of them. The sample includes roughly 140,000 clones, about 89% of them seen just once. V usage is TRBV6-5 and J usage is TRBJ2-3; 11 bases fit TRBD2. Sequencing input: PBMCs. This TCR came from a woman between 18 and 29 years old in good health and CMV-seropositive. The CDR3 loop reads CASSYLLAGADTQYF. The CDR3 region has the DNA TGTGCCAGCAGTTACTTACTAGCGGGAGCGGATACGCAGTATTTT.